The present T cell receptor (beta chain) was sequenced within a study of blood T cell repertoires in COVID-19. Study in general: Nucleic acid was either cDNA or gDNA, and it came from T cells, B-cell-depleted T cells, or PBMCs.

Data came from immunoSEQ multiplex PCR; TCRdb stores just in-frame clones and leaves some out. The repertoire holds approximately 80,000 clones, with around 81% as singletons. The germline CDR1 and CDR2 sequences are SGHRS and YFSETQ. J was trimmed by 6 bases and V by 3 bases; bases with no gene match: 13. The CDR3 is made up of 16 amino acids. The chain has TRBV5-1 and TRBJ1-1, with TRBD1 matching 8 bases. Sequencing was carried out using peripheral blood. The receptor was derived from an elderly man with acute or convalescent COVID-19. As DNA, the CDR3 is TGCGCCAGCAGCTCCCCGGACAGGGACCGAGGGGCTGAAGCTTTCTTT. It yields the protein CASSSPDRDRGAEAFF.